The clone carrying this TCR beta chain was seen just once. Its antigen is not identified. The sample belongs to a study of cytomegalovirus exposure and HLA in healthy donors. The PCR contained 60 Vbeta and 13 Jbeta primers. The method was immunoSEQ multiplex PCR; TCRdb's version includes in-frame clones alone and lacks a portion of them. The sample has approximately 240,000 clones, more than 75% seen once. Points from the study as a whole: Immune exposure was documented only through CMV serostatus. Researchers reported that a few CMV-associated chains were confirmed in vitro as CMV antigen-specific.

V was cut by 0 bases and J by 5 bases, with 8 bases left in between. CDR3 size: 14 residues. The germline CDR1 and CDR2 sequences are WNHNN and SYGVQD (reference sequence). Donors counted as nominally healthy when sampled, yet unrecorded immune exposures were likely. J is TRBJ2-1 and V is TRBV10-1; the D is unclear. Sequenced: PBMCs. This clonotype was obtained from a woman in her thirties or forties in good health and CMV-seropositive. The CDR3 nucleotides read TGCGCCAGCAGTGAGTCCGGCCGGGACAATGAGCAGTTCTTC. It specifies CASSESGRDNEQFF.